This passage covers 8 T cell receptor beta chains from one sample sequenced in a study of T cell repertoires in cytomegalovirus infection. These receptors lack a known antigen. MiXCR, run by TCRdb on the reads, gives a single entry per CDR3 protein. The table has some 350,000 distinct CDR3 sequences, about 29% seen once. The material sequenced was cultured PBMCs, taken from culture after CMV antigen stimulation. The receptors derive from a human donor in good health (CMV status not recorded). Some clones in this sample may be carry-over from other donors' samples.

V gene TRBV12-3 or TRBV12-4 combines with J gene TRBJ2-2; weak D call: TRBD2 (5 bases). The V gene lost 1 base and the J gene lost 5 bases, with 17 bases spanning the gap. This CDR3 region has 17 residues. CDR3 sequence: CASSLGMTVRGTGELFF. The CDR3 DNA reads TGTGCCAGCAGTTTAGGCATGACCGTCCGCGGGACCGGGGAGCTGTTTTTT.

Here the CDR3 reads CASRRRGQPHNSPLHF. As DNA, the CDR3 is TGTGCCAGCAGGAGGAGGGGGCAACCTCATAATTCACCCCTCCACTTT. This sequence joins TRBV27 and TRBJ1-6; 7 bases fit TRBD1. V shed 6 bases, J shed 5 bases, and the junction held 10 bases outside the gene matches. The CDR3 has 16 residues. Germline V gene lookup returns CDR1 MNHEY and CDR2 SMNVEV (reference sequence).

This clonotype came up a few times. CDR3 protein: CASSSLGPYEQYF. The CDR3 DNA reads TGTGCCAGCAGCTCCCTCGGGCCCTACGAGCAGTACTTC. J is TRBJ2-7 and V is TRBV7-2; D gene ambiguous. The V end lost 4 bases, the J end lost 2 bases, and 9 bases lay between the germline ends. This CDR3 spans 13 amino acids. Germline V gives CDR1 SGHTA, CDR2 FQGNSA.

CDR3 in amino acids: CATSDSREGGETQYF. In DNA form, the CDR3 reads TGTGCCACCAGTGATTCACGGGAGGGTGGAGAGACCCAGTACTTC. The chain is built from TRBV24-1 and TRBJ2-5; TRBD2 agrees at 8 bases. Trimming cost V 2 bases and J 4 bases; bases outside gene matches: 5. Germline CDR1 is KGHDR and CDR2 is SFDVKD. This CDR3 contains 15 residues.

The chain combines TRBV19 with TRBJ2-7, with D perhaps matching TRBD1 (7 bases). Germline V lookup: CDR1 LNHDA, CDR2 SQIVND (reference sequence). This CDR3 region has 15 residues. Trimming took 6 bases from V and 2 from J, leaving 17 bases between them. The CDR3, as DNA: TGTGCCAGTAGCCCGTCGGAGGGGGCGACCTACGAGCAGTACTTC. This codes for CASSPSEGATYEQYF.

This clonotype showed up just a few times. The chain is built from TRBV7-8 and TRBJ2-1; maybe TRBD2 (6 bases). Looked up from germline, CDR1 is SGHVS and CDR2 is FQNEAQ. Trimming stripped 4 bases from V and 7 bases from J, with 23 bases between. The CDR3 has 17 residues. The CDR3 reads CASSSIPGVDALNEQFF. CDR3 sequence (DNA): TGTGCCAGCAGCTCCATTCCGGGAGTAGATGCTTTGAATGAGCAGTTCTTC.

This clonotype has only a few counts. The V and J genes are TRBV19 and TRBJ1-1; 9 nucleotides match TRBD1. The V gene's germline CDR1 is LNHDA and CDR2 SQIVND (reference sequence). Trimming cost V 6 bases and J 7 bases; bases outside gene matches: 15. The length of the CDR3 is 16 residues. CDR3 loop: CASRPQGARLIGEAFF. CDR3 bases: TGTGCCAGTAGACCACAGGGGGCGCGTCTCATAGGTGAAGCTTTCTTT.

This clonotype was counted only a few times. The V call is TRBV6-2 or TRBV6-3, the J call TRBJ1-5; 7 positions agree with TRBD1. This CDR3 has 15 amino acids. V trimming: 2 bases; J trimming: 7 bases; junction bases outside the gene matches: 8. CDR1 MNHEY and CDR2 SVGEGT come from the germline V gene. CDR3 DNA sequence: TGTGCCAGCAGTTACGGAGGGGGCTCTTTGCAGCCCCAGCATTTT. Amino acids: CASSYGGGSLQPQHF.